These 26 T cell receptor beta chains originate from one sample sequenced in a study of cytomegalovirus exposure and HLA in healthy donors. Both 60 Vbeta primers and 13 Jbeta primers went into the PCR. The method was immunoSEQ multiplex PCR; TCRdb's version includes in-frame clones alone and lacks a portion of them. The table records 150,000 or so clones, 70% to 80% of them present only once. Material for sequencing was PBMCs. These receptors came from a young man in good health and CMV-seropositive.

The chain carries TRBV4-1 and TRBJ2-5, with 12 bases aligning to TRBD2. V lost 4 bases and J lost 5; bases outside the gene matches: 17. This CDR3 has 19 residues. Germline V lookup: CDR1 MGHRA, CDR2 YSYEKL. This CDR3 reads CASSLTPHRLAGERETQYF. For the CDR3, the DNA is TGCGCCAGCAGCCTCACACCCCACAGACTAGCGGGAGAAAGGGAGACCCAGTACTTC.

Regarding this clone: A read error may produce the germline difference seen at one junction end. The chain carries TRBV7-9 and TRBJ1-3, with D possibly matching TRBD1 (5 bases). This CDR3 has 16 amino acids. Germline CDR1 is SEHNR and CDR2 is FQNEAQ (reference sequence). The CDR3, as DNA: TGTTCCAGCAGCTGGCCCCAAGGGGATTCTGGAAACACCATATATTTT. Translating it yields CSSSWPQGDSGNTIYF.

The rearrangement links TRBV19 to TRBJ2-7; D ambiguous. The CDR3 sequence is 13 residues long. Trimming left V 0 bases short and J 2 bases short, with 5 bases between. Germline V CDR1 and CDR2: LNHDA, SQIVND (reference sequence). CDR3: CASSIDPTYEQYF. CDR3 coding DNA: TGTGCCAGTAGTATAGACCCAACCTACGAGCAGTACTTC.

This clone was detected only a few times. The CDR3 reads CASSKGGLEYNEQFF. Here the CDR3 DNA reads TGTGCCAGCTCAAAAGGGGGACTAGAGTACAATGAGCAGTTCTTC. The V call is TRBV6-6, the J call TRBJ2-1; 8 bases match TRBD2. Germline CDR1 MNHNY, CDR2 SVGAGI (reference sequence). The CDR3 consists of 15 residues. Germline trimming cut 8 bases from V and 4 bases from J; bases unmatched to any gene: 10.

The gene calls are TRBV5-1 and TRBJ1-1; 7 bases line up with TRBD1. CDR3 length: 15 residues. J was trimmed by 5 bases and V by 0 bases; bases with no gene match: 7. Germline V lookup: CDR1 SGHRS, CDR2 YFSETQ. CDR3 DNA: TGCGCCAGCAGCTTGGTTCCAGGGGGTGTGACTGAAGCTTTCTTT. Translating it yields CASSLVPGGVTEAFF. Drawing the rest from reference TRBV5-1 and TRBJ1-1, the complete variable domain is KAGVTQTPRYLIKTRGQQVTLSCSPISGHRSVSWYQQTPGQGLQFLFEYFSETQRNKGNFPGRFSGRQFSNSRSEMNVSTLELGDSALYLCASSLVPGGVTEAFFGQGTRLTVV.

This chain links TRBV5-6 with TRBJ2-1; 7 nucleotides match TRBD2. Germline trimming cut 0 bases from V and 7 bases from J; bases unmatched to any gene: 7. CDR3 length equals 15 residues. CDR1 and CDR2 from the germline V gene are SGHDT and YYEEEE. CDR3 sequence (DNA): TGTGCCAGCAGCTTGGGCGGGGAGGGGAAAAATGAGCAGTTCTTC. As protein: CASSLGGEGKNEQFF.

This clone appeared a few times. The chain uses TRBV5-4 and TRBJ2-7; D is possibly TRBD1 (5 bases). Germline-derived CDR1 and CDR2 are SGHNT and YYREEE (reference sequence). This CDR3 has 14 amino acids. Trimming removed 0 bases at V and 5 bases at J, with 12 bases between. Here the CDR3 DNA reads TGTGCCAGCAGCTTGGGGGCAGGGTCCGACGAGCAGTACTTC. As protein: CASSLGAGSDEQYF.

This chain joins TRBV28 and TRBJ2-1; 9 bases line up with TRBD2. Germline trimming cut 2 bases from V and 8 bases from J; bases unmatched to any gene: 4. CDR3 length: 14 amino acids. Germline assignment: CDR1 MDHEN and CDR2 SYDVKM. The CDR3 loop is CASSLAGGRHEQFF. The CDR3 DNA sequence: TGTGCCAGCAGTTTAGCGGGAGGGCGACATGAGCAGTTCTTC.

The chain uses TRBV27 and TRBJ2-1, with D perhaps TRBD2 (5 bases). The CDR3 sequence is 15 residues long. V was pared by 6 bases and J by 0 bases, with 12 bases between. Germline V CDR1 and CDR2: MNHEY, SMNVEV (reference sequence). The DNA for the CDR3 is TGTGCCAGCAGGGGAGCGGTGAGCTCCTACAATGAGCAGTTCTTC. Its translation is CASRGAVSSYNEQFF.

The chain couples TRBV28 to TRBJ2-1, with 13 positions matching TRBD2. Trimming at V came to 3 bases and at J to 3 bases, leaving 8 bases not matched to a gene. This CDR3 spans 18 amino acids. Germline CDR1 MDHEN, CDR2 SYDVKM. CDR3 residues: CASSFRTSGSSYYNEQFF. CDR3 coding DNA: TGTGCCAGCAGTTTCAGGACTAGCGGGAGTTCCTACTACAATGAGCAGTTCTTC.

This clone was counted a single time. The V gene is TRBV5-4, the J gene TRBJ2-7; TRBD2 matches at 7 bases. Germline V gene lookup returns CDR1 SGHNT and CDR2 YYREEE (reference sequence). This CDR3 region has 14 residues. V shed 5 bases, J shed 2 bases, and the junction held 7 bases outside the gene matches. The CDR3 DNA follows: TGTGCCAGCAGTCTTGGCGGGAGTACCTACGAGCAGTACTTC. This gives the protein CASSLGGSTYEQYF. The full variable domain, completed using reference TRBV5-4 and TRBJ2-7, is ETGVTQSPTHLIKTRGQQVTLRCSSQSGHNTVSWYQQALGQGPQFIFQYYREEENGRGNFPPRFSGLQFPNYSSELNVNALELDDSALYLCASSLGGSTYEQYFGPGTRLTVT.

The table lists this clone with a few counts. The V call is TRBV28, the J call TRBJ1-5; D is ambiguous. The CDR3 contains 14 residues. Per the germline V gene, CDR1 is MDHEN and CDR2 is SYDVKM. Trimming removed 7 bases from V and 0 bases from J, with 10 bases in between. The chain's CDR3 is CASNGYHSNQPQHF. The DNA for the CDR3 is TGTGCCAGCAACGGGTATCATAGCAATCAGCCCCAGCATTTT.

The V call is TRBV27, the J call TRBJ2-7; 9 nucleotides align to TRBD2. Per the germline V gene, CDR1 is MNHEY and CDR2 is SMNVEV (reference sequence). This CDR3 has 15 residues. The V and J ends lost 2 bases and 4 bases, in that order; junction bases with no gene match: 6. The CDR3 is CASSLGSGRRYEQYF. The CDR3 coding sequence is TGTGCCAGCAGTTTAGGCAGCGGGAGGCGATACGAGCAGTACTTC.

This chain uses TRBV6-6 with TRBJ1-5, with 7 bases matching TRBD1. Germline CDR1 MNHNY, CDR2 SVGAGI (reference sequence). The V segment lost 4 bases and the J segment 4 bases; nucleotides outside the gene matches: 4. This CDR3 region has 14 residues. The CDR3 DNA follows: TGTGCCAGCAGTTCCAGGACAGGTAATCAGCCCCAGCATTTT. Its translation is CASSSRTGNQPQHF.

The rearrangement uses TRBV5-1 and TRBJ2-1; TRBD2 matches at 7 bases. The CDR3 runs to 15 residues. The ends lost 6 bases at V and 4 bases at J; junction bases unmatched: 10. Germline assignment: CDR1 SGHRS and CDR2 YFSETQ. Here the CDR3 reads CASTLDSGGYNEQFF. The CDR3 bases are TGCGCCAGCACCCTGGACTCGGGGGGTTACAATGAGCAGTTCTTC.

The V call is TRBV6-4, the J call TRBJ1-4, with TRBD1 identical over 8 bases. The CDR3 runs to 15 residues. After removal of 5 bases from V and 7 bases from J, the junction contained 9 bases not matched to a gene. Germline V gene sequence: CDR1 MRHNA, CDR2 SNTAGT. CDR3 coding DNA: TGTGCCAGCAGTCAAATGACAGGGGTGGGTGAAAAACTGTTTTTT. This gives the protein CASSQMTGVGEKLFF.

The J gene is TRBJ2-1, the V gene TRBV28; 9 bases agree with TRBD2. The V segment lost 5 bases and the J segment 2 bases; nucleotides outside the gene matches: 7. The length of the CDR3 is 16 residues. CDR1 MDHEN and CDR2 SYDVKM come from the germline V gene. CDR3 coding DNA: TGTGCCAGCAGTCTCAAAATAGCGGGAGCCTACAATGAGCAGTTCTTC. Translating gives CASSLKIAGAYNEQFF.

This clone was seen more than once but under ten times. This chain joins TRBV29-1 and TRBJ2-2, with D unresolved. The CDR3 is 15 amino acids. Germline V CDR1 and CDR2: SQVTM, ANQGSEA. Deletions cut 3 bases from V and 0 bases from J, with 11 bases between. This chain's CDR3 is CSVEFVSANTGELFF. CDR3 bases: TGCAGCGTTGAGTTTGTCTCCGCGAACACCGGGGAGCTGTTTTTT.

The V call is TRBV15, the J call TRBJ2-3, with TRBD2 matching over 10 bases. This CDR3 comprises 18 residues. Germline V lookup: CDR1 LNHNV, CDR2 YYDKDF (reference sequence). With 5 bases clipped from V and 1 base from J, the junction kept 12 bases outside the gene matches. CDR3 sequence (DNA): TGTGCCACCAGCTCGCATGCCGGGACTAGCGACGGCACAGATACGCAGTATTTT. As protein: CATSSHAGTSDGTDTQYF.

The gene calls are TRBV2 and TRBJ2-5, with 11 bases aligning to TRBD2. This CDR3 contains 15 residues. Germline values: CDR1 SNHLY, CDR2 FYNNEI. V dropped 6 bases and J dropped 1; count of bases not matched to a gene: 4. The CDR3 DNA sequence: TGTGCCAGCAGAACGGGACTAGCGGTCCAAGAGACCCAGTACTTC. Translation: CASRTGLAVQETQYF. Full variable domain (remainder filled in from reference TRBV2 and TRBJ2-5): EPEVTQTPSHQVTQMGQEVILRCVPISNHLYFYWYRQILGQKVEFLVSFYNNEISEKSEIFDDQFSVERPDGSNFTLKIRSTKLEDSAMYFCASRTGLAVQETQYFGPGTRLLVL.

The rearrangement uses TRBV19 and TRBJ2-1, with 11 bases identical to TRBD2. Germline CDR1 reads LNHDA; CDR2 reads SQIVND (reference sequence). This CDR3 spans 15 amino acids. V lost 4 bases, J lost 5 bases, and 4 bases stayed unmatched. This CDR3 is CASSSSGRGNNEQFF. The CDR3 bases are TGTGCCAGTAGTAGTAGCGGGAGGGGGAACAATGAGCAGTTCTTC.

Notes on this clone: Other DNA sequences from this sample encode an identical CDR3 as well. This chain connects TRBV14 to TRBJ1-3; no definite D call. From germline, CDR1 is SGHDN and CDR2 FVKESK. V was cut by 1 base and J by 6 bases, with 10 bases left in between. CDR3 length: 14 residues. CDR3 protein: CASSQVGGVNTIYF. CDR3 DNA sequence: TGTGCCAGCAGCCAAGTTGGCGGGGTAAACACCATATATTTT. Filled out from reference TRBV14 and TRBJ1-3, the complete variable domain reads EAGVTQFPSHSVIEKGQTVTLRCDPISGHDNLYWYRRVMGKEIKFLLHFVKESKQDESGMPNNRFLAERTGGTYSTLKVQPAELEDSGVYFCASSQVGGVNTIYFGEGSWLTVV.

V and J are TRBV7-6 and TRBJ1-1, with 9 bases identical to TRBD1. CDR3 length: 15 amino acids. The ends lost 5 bases at V and 0 bases at J; junction bases unmatched: 4. Germline V gene data show CDR1 as SGHVS and CDR2 as FNYEAQ. CDR3 bases: TGTGCCAGCAGCCTCGGACAGGGGCTGAACACTGAAGCTTTCTTT. Translating it yields CASSLGQGLNTEAFF.

V and J are TRBV27 and TRBJ1-2, with 8 nucleotides matching TRBD1. The CDR3 extends over 14 amino acids. V lost 3 bases, J lost 9 bases, and 9 bases stayed unmatched. Germline V gene lookup returns CDR1 MNHEY and CDR2 SMNVEV (reference sequence). For the CDR3, the DNA is TGTGCCAGCAGTTTCCGGGACAGGCCGCTGAGCTACACCTTC. Its translation is CASSFRDRPLSYTF.

J is TRBJ2-1 and V is TRBV7-2, with TRBD2 matching 7 bases. This CDR3 comprises 17 residues. The trim removed 1 base at V and 5 bases at J, leaving 11 bases unmatched. Germline CDR1 SGHTA, CDR2 FQGNSA. The chain's CDR3 is CASSLVVMASGNNEQFF. The CDR3 nucleotides read TGTGCCAGCAGCTTAGTAGTGATGGCTAGCGGAAACAATGAGCAGTTCTTC.

The chain has TRBV5-4 and TRBJ2-1; 13 nucleotides align to TRBD2. The CDR3 spans 15 residues. Germline V lookup: CDR1 SGHNT, CDR2 YYREEE (reference sequence). V shed 4 bases and J 6 bases; nucleotides not matched to a gene: 4. CDR3 nucleotides: TGTGCCAGCAGCACCCGACTAGCGGGAGGCAATGAGCAGTTCTTC. Translated: CASSTRLAGGNEQFF.